This TCR beta chain was captured by sequencing in a study of blood T cells in healthy people across ages. Study-wide findings and caveats: Per million T cells, TCR beta diversity dropped roughly linearly as age increased. Diversity estimates drawn from one million T cells were deemed underestimates.

Of note for this clonotype: Its target is not known.

The CDR3 length is 16 residues. Trimming took 6 bases from V and 5 from J; bases not matched to a gene: 10. Germline V gene data show CDR1 as SEHNR and CDR2 as FQNEAQ (reference sequence). Using a J-beta primer mix together with a sample-barcoded 5' primer, a second PCR was run for roughly 6 to 12 cycles. The authors tagged each cDNA molecule using a template-switch adaptor with 12 random nucleotides. MiXCR was run by TCRdb on the 5' RACE reads, yielding one entry per CDR3 protein. The data show roughly 2 million distinct CDR3 sequences, 40% to 55% seen once. The people who gave samples were healthy Caucasians from Russia, aged roughly 6 to 100.

The clonotype comes from a woman between 40 and 50 years old in good health. The chain uses TRBV7-9 and TRBJ2-2, with 9 bases that match TRBD1. Material: blood. CDR3 DNA sequence: TGTGCCAGCAGTCCCGCGCGGGGGACAGGGACCGGGGAGCTGTTTTTT. Protein: CASSPARGTGTGELFF.